Here is one TCR beta chain with its context. Its target is unknown. Vbeta (60) and Jbeta (13) primers were used in the PCR. Generated by immunoSEQ multiplex PCR, the TCRdb table keeps only in-frame clones and is missing some. The data show about 190,000 clones, with more than 75% seen just once and over 1% held by the top ten. This sample is drawn from a study of cytomegalovirus exposure and HLA in healthy donors. Whole-study results and caveats: In vitro, a few CMV-associated chains proved specific for CMV antigens. The authors reported that TCR beta sequences could predict HLA-A and HLA-B alleles. These predictions were accurate for most subjects in the first cohort. CMV serostatus was the only immune exposure information that was available. By HLA locus, TCR association rates varied in a later analysis, with DRB1 showing the most and HLA-C the fewest.

Germline lookup yields CDR1 MDHEN and CDR2 SYDVKM. The CDR3 runs to 16 residues. J was trimmed by 3 bases and V by 3 bases; bases with no gene match: 8. Sequencing was performed on PBMCs. This sequence joins TRBV28 and TRBJ2-7; 10 bases line up with TRBD1. This receptor was identified in a man aged 25 to 40 in good health and CMV-seronegative. Written as DNA, the CDR3 is TGTGCCAGCAGTTTGCCCGACAGGGGGCGCTTCTACGAGCAGTACTTC. This gives the protein CASSLPDRGRFYEQYF.